Shown below are 25 T cell receptor beta chains from a single sample sequenced in a study of blood T cell repertoires in COVID-19. Method: immunoSEQ multiplex PCR; TCRdb's copy keeps in-frame clones and lacks some. The sample has roughly 330,000 clones, about 89% seen once; the top ten hold over 4%. What was sequenced was PBMCs or T cells enriched from blood (not recorded which). All receptors come from a woman in her 30s who had recovered from COVID-19.

The chain recombines TRBV2 with TRBJ2-3, with 7 bases lining up with TRBD1. Germline values: CDR1 SNHLY, CDR2 FYNNEI. This CDR3 spans 15 amino acids. Trimming cost V 9 bases and J 0 bases; bases outside gene matches: 9. The CDR3 DNA follows: TGTGCCAGTTCGGATAACAGGGGTAGCACAGATACGCAGTATTTT. Protein sequence: CASSDNRGSTDTQYF.

This clone was seen a few times. The V and J genes are TRBV5-4 and TRBJ2-5, with 7 bases lining up with TRBD1. The V and J ends lost 5 bases and 5 bases, in that order; junction bases with no gene match: 12. The CDR3 extends over 15 amino acids. Looked up from germline, CDR1 is SGHNT and CDR2 is YYREEE (reference sequence). The CDR3 DNA is TGTGCCAGCAGTTTGTGGATAGGGGGCGCGGAGACCCAGTACTTC. Translating it yields CASSLWIGGAETQYF.

The CDR3, as DNA: TGCGCCAGCAGTGTCGTACGGGGGGCGTGCTCGAACACCGGGGAGCTGTTTTTT. Protein product: CASSVVRGACSNTGELFF. The rearrangement uses TRBV10-1 and TRBJ2-2, with D possibly matching TRBD2 (7 bases). CDR3 length equals 18 residues. V lost 4 bases, J lost 0 bases, and 18 bases lay in between. CDR1 is WNHNN and CDR2 is SYGVQD in the germline V gene (reference sequence).

The chain's CDR3 is CASSFLPGTDYPDYGYTF. The CDR3 region has the DNA TGTGCCAGCAGTTTCCTGCCAGGGACAGATTATCCAGACTATGGCTACACCTTC. The V call is TRBV27, the J call TRBJ1-2; TRBD1 matches at 7 bases. Germline V CDR1 and CDR2: MNHEY, SMNVEV (reference sequence). The CDR3 is 18 amino acids. V shed 3 bases, J shed 3 bases, and the junction held 16 bases outside the gene matches.

The rearrangement joins TRBV7-2 to TRBJ1-2; 7 positions match TRBD1. CDR1 and CDR2 from the germline V gene are SGHTA and FQGNSA. The ends lost 5 bases at V and 8 bases at J; junction bases unmatched: 11. The CDR3 length is 14 residues. The CDR3 sequence is CASSARTGVGGYTF. As DNA, the CDR3 is TGTGCCAGCAGCGCCCGAACAGGGGTCGGGGGCTACACCTTC.

J is TRBJ1-1 and V is TRBV18; D might be TRBD1 (6 bases). CDR3 length: 16 residues. From germline, CDR1 is KGHSH and CDR2 LQKENI. V was clipped by 5 bases and J by 7 bases, with 23 bases between them. CDR3 in DNA: TGTGCCAGCTCAGCCCGGGACATGGGAACAAAGGGTGAAGCTTTCTTT. It codes for CASSARDMGTKGEAFF. Variable domain in full (rest from reference TRBV18 and TRBJ1-1): NAGVMQNPRHLVRRRGQEARLRCSPMKGHSHVYWYRQLPEEGLKFMVYLQKENIIDESGMPKERFSAEFPKEGPSILRIQQVVRGDSAAYFCASSARDMGTKGEAFFGQGTRLTVV.

The chain links TRBV4-1 to TRBJ2-2, with D possibly matching TRBD1 (5 bases). The CDR3 has 15 amino acids. The germline V gene has CDR1 MGHRA and CDR2 YSYEKL. With 3 bases removed from V and 3 bases from J, the gap between germline ends came to 11 bases. CDR3 sequence (DNA): TGCGCCAGCAGCCAGCAGGGATTGGACACCGGGGAGCTGTTTTTT. Its translation: CASSQQGLDTGELFF.

The V and J genes are TRBV6-5 and TRBJ1-4, with D possibly TRBD1 on 5 matching bases. CDR3 length: 15 residues. The germline gives CDR1 MNHEY, CDR2 SVGAGI. V lost 6 bases and J lost 8, with 19 bases in between. The CDR3, as DNA: TGTGCCAGCAGCCAGAGGGGACTAATGCACGAAAAACTGTTTTTT. Its translation is CASSQRGLMHEKLFF.

The chain combines TRBV11-2 with TRBJ1-1; a weak D match, TRBD1 (6 bases). The CDR3 has 14 residues. V dropped 1 base and J dropped 4 bases, with 10 bases sitting between them. Germline loops: CDR1 SGHAT, CDR2 FQNNGV. CDR3 bases: TGTGCCAGCAGCTTAGTGGGGGGGCCCACTGAAGCTTTCTTT. Its translation: CASSLVGGPTEAFF.

CDR3 sequence: CASSSRWGGPQHF. CDR3 nucleotide sequence: TGTGCCAGCAGTTCGAGGTGGGGGGGACCCCAGCATTTT. The V call is TRBV6-5, the J call TRBJ1-5; D may be TRBD1 (5 bases). CDR1 is MNHEY, CDR2 SVGAGI, per germline. V lost 4 bases and J 10 bases, leaving 14 bases between the germline ends. This CDR3 has 13 residues.

The chain combines TRBV6-5 with TRBJ1-1; the match to TRBD1 covers 8 bases. Germline CDR1 and CDR2: MNHEY and SVGAGI. The CDR3 contains 15 residues. V was clipped by 6 bases and J by 1 base; unmatched bases: 7. The CDR3 loop reads CASSRTGTGNTEAFF. The CDR3 coding sequence is TGTGCCAGCAGCCGAACTGGGACAGGGAACACTGAAGCTTTCTTT.

CDR3 DNA sequence: TGCGCCAGCAGCTTGGGGACAGGGCCCTACGAGCAGTACTTC. Translating gives CASSLGTGPYEQYF. The chain has TRBV5-1 and TRBJ2-7; TRBD1 matches 8 bases. Germline V gives CDR1 SGHRS, CDR2 YFSETQ. The CDR3 consists of 14 residues. J gave up 2 bases and V 0 bases, and 1 base lay outside the gene matches.

The V and J genes are TRBV3-1 (or the pseudogene TRBV3-2) and TRBJ2-5, with TRBD2 identical over 10 bases. CDR3 length equals 17 residues. Germline V gives CDR1 LGHDT, CDR2 YNNKEL (reference sequence). V was clipped by 1 base and J by 5 bases; unmatched bases: 10. The CDR3 DNA follows: TGTGCCAGCAGCCAAGGTGTGGTAGCGGGGGGTAGGGAGACCCAGTACTTC. It translates to CASSQGVVAGGRETQYF.

CDR3 loop: CATSRDQNQPQHF. The CDR3, as DNA: TGTGCCACCAGCAGAGATCAGAATCAGCCCCAGCATTTT. V is TRBV15 and J is TRBJ1-5, with D unclear. Trimming left V 0 bases short and J 4 bases short, with 4 bases between. This CDR3 spans 13 amino acids. CDR1 is LNHNV, CDR2 YYDKDF, per germline (reference sequence).

The chain links TRBV5-1 to TRBJ2-3, with TRBD1 matching over 9 bases. Trimming at V came to 2 bases and at J to 5 bases, leaving 6 bases not matched to a gene. Per the germline V gene, CDR1 is SGHRS and CDR2 is YFSETQ. The CDR3 loop spans 15 amino acids. The CDR3 region is CASSFGQGRIDTQYF. The CDR3 nucleotides are TGCGCCAGCAGCTTCGGACAGGGGCGGATAGATACGCAGTATTTT.

The chain combines TRBV7-9 with TRBJ1-1; no firm D call. Trimming removed 5 bases at V and 5 bases at J, with 9 bases between. Germline V gives CDR1 SEHNR, CDR2 FQNEAQ (reference sequence). This CDR3 has 12 residues. The CDR3 loop reads CASSPQQTEAFF. The CDR3 nucleotides read TGTGCCAGCAGCCCACAACAGACTGAAGCTTTCTTT.

The chain is built from TRBV19 and TRBJ1-2; TRBD1 is a possible D gene (6 bases). The germline V and J ends were trimmed by 5 bases and 4 bases, with 17 bases remaining between them. Looked up from germline, CDR1 is LNHDA and CDR2 is SQIVND (reference sequence). The CDR3 has 15 amino acids. The CDR3 protein is CASSATPDSSYGYTF. DNA of the CDR3: TGTGCCAGTAGTGCGACCCCGGACAGTTCCTATGGCTACACCTTC.

This chain uses TRBV4-2 with TRBJ1-4; unclear D gene. The ends were cut back, 1 base at V and 0 bases at J, with 6 bases in the middle. CDR1 and CDR2 (germline): LGHNA, YNFKEQ. The CDR3 has 15 amino acids. The CDR3 sequence: CASSQGDATNEKLFF. The CDR3 DNA reads as TGTGCCAGCAGCCAAGGAGATGCAACTAATGAAAAACTGTTTTTT.

The chain carries TRBV7-5 and TRBJ2-7; the table names TRBD2, a call not compared with the DNA. TRBV7-5 is classified as a pseudogene. This CDR3 has 15 residues. The CDR3 sequence: CARSNRVTEANEQYF. The DNA for the CDR3 is TGTGCCAGAAGCAACCGGGTCACCGAGGCCAACGAGCAGTACTTC.

The rearrangement uses TRBV6-5 and TRBJ1-1; TRBD1 agrees at 9 bases. After removal of 5 bases from V and 7 bases from J, the junction contained 5 bases not matched to a gene. CDR3 length equals 13 residues. CDR1 and CDR2 (germline): MNHEY, SVGAGI. CDR3: CASSLRQGGEAFF. CDR3 nucleotide sequence: TGTGCCAGCAGTCTCCGACAGGGGGGTGAAGCTTTCTTT.

The sample holds a few counts of this clone. The chain couples TRBV4-2 to TRBJ1-4, with TRBD1 as a possible D gene (6 bases). Germline lookup yields CDR1 LGHNA and CDR2 YNFKEQ. The CDR3 runs 15 residues. The V and J ends lost 1 base and 7 bases respectively, with 13 bases between them. The CDR3 coding sequence is TGTGCCAGCAGCCAAGGGGACACCGGGTTTGAAAAACTGTTTTTT. It specifies CASSQGDTGFEKLFF.

The CDR3 is CASSRGEAGELFF. The CDR3 bases are TGTGCCAGCAGTCGAGGGGAGGCCGGGGAGCTGTTTTTT. This rearrangement joins TRBV6-5 to TRBJ2-2; D is perhaps TRBD2 (6 bases). Germline V gene sequence: CDR1 MNHEY, CDR2 SVGAGI. The CDR3 is 13 amino acids. Trimming stripped 5 bases from V and 6 bases from J, with 10 bases between.

CDR3 sequence: CASSLEVREKLFF. The CDR3 nucleotides are TGCGCCAGCAGCCTCGAAGTCCGGGAAAAACTGTTTTTT. V and J are TRBV4-3 and TRBJ1-4, with D unclear. V was shortened by 4 bases and J by 8 bases, with 11 bases between the two germline ends. There are 13 residues in the CDR3. CDR1 and CDR2 (germline): LGHNA, YSLEER.

The rearrangement links TRBV7-8 to TRBJ1-1, with 7 bases matching TRBD1. Trimming removed 5 bases from V and 7 bases from J; junction bases left unmatched: 10. Germline lookup yields CDR1 SGHVS and CDR2 FQNEAQ. The CDR3 covers 14 residues. CDR3 region: CASSMRQGSGEAFF. CDR3 nucleotides: TGTGCCAGCAGCATGCGACAGGGATCGGGTGAAGCTTTCTTT.

The V gene is TRBV29-1, the J gene TRBJ1-2; no definite D call. This CDR3 spans 12 amino acids. V lost 4 bases and J 3 bases, leaving 9 bases between the germline ends. Per germline, CDR1 SQVTM and CDR2 ANQGSEA. The CDR3 nucleotides are TGCAGCGTTGGTGAGGGTGACTATGGCTACACCTTC. Its protein product is CSVGEGDYGYTF.